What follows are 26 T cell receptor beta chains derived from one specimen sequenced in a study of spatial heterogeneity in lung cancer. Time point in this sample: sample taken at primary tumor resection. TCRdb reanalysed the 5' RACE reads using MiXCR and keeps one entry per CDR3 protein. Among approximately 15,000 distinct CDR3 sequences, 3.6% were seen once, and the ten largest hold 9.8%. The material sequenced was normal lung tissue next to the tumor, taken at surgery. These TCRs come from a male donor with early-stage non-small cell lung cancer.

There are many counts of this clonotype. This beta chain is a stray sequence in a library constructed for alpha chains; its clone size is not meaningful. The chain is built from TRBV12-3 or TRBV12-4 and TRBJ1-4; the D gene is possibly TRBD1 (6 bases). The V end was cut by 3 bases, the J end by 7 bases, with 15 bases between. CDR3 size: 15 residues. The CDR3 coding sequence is TGTGCCAGCAGTTTCCTACAGGGAAGGTTTGAAAAACTGTTTTTT. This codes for CASSFLQGRFEKLFF.

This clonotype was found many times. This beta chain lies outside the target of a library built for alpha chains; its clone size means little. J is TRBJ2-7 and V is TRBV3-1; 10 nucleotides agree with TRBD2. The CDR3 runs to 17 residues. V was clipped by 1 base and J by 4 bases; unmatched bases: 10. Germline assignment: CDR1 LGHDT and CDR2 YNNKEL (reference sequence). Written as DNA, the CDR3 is TGTGCCAGCAGCCAAGGTTACGGTGGGACTAGCGTGTACGAGCAGTACTTC. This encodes CASSQGYGGTSVYEQYF.

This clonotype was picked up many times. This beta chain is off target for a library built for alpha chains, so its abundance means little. The CDR3 nucleotides are TGCAGCGTTGTATCCCCAGACAACTATGGCTACACCTTC. Its protein product is CSVVSPDNYGYTF. This chain links TRBV29-1 with TRBJ1-2; D is ambiguous. The CDR3 is 13 amino acids. V dropped 4 bases and J dropped 2 bases, with 11 bases sitting between them. The V gene's germline CDR1 is SQVTM and CDR2 ANQGSEA.

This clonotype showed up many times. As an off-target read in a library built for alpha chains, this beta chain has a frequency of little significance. The CDR3 bases are TGTGCCAGCAGCTTTCCGGGAAACTACAATGAGCAGTTCTTC. It specifies CASSFPGNYNEQFF. The chain couples TRBV7-2 to TRBJ2-1; weak D call: TRBD2 (5 bases). Germline V lookup: CDR1 SGHTA, CDR2 FQGNSA. The V end was cut by 3 bases, the J end by 3 bases, with 9 bases between. The CDR3 totals 14 residues.

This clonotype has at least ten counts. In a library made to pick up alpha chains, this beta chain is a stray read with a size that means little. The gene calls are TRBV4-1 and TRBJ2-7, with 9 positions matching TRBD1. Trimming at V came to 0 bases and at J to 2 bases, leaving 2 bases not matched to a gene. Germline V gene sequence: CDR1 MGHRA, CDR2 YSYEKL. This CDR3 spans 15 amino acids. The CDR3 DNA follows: TGCGCCAGCAGCCAAGAGAGGACAGGGGCCTACGAGCAGTACTTC. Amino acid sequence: CASSQERTGAYEQYF.

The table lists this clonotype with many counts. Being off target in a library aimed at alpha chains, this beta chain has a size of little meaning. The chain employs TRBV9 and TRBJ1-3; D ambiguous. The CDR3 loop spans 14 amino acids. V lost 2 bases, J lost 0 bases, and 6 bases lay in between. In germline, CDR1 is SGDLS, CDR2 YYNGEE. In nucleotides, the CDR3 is TGTGCCAGCAGCGTGATGAGCTCTGGAAACACCATATATTTT. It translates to CASSVMSSGNTIYF.

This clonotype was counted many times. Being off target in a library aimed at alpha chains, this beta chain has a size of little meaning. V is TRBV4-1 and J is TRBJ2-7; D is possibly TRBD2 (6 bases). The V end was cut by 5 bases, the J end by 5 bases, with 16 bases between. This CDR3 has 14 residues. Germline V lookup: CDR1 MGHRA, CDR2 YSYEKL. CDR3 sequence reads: CASSFRTKDDEQYF. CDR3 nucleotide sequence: TGCGCCAGCAGCTTTCGGACTAAGGACGACGAGCAGTACTTC.

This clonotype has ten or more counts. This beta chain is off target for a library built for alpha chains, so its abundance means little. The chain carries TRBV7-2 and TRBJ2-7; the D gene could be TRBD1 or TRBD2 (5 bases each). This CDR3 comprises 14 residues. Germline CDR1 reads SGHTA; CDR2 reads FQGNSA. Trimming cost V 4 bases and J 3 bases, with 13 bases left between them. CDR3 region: CASSSGPGNYEQYF. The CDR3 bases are TGTGCCAGCAGCTCGGGACCGGGTAACTACGAGCAGTACTTC.

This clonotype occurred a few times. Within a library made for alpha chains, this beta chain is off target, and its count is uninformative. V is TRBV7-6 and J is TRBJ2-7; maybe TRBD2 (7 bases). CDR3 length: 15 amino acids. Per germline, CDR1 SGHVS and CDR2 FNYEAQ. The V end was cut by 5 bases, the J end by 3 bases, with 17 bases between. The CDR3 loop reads CASSPDWGGGYEQYF. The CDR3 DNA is TGTGCCAGCAGCCCCGATTGGGGAGGGGGCTACGAGCAGTACTTC.

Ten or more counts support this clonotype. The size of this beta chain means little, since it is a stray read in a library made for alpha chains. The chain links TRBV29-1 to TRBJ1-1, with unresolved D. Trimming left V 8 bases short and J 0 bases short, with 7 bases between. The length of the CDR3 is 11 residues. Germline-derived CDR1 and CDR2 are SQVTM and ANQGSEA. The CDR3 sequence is CSITLNTEAFF. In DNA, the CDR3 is TGCAGCATAACCCTGAACACTGAAGCTTTCTTT. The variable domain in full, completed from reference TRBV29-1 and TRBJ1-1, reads SAVISQKPSRDICQRGTSLTIQCQVDSQVTMMFWYRQQPGQSLTLIATANQGSEATYESGFVIDKFPISRPNLTFSTLTVSNMSPEDSSIYLCSITLNTEAFFGQGTRLTVV.

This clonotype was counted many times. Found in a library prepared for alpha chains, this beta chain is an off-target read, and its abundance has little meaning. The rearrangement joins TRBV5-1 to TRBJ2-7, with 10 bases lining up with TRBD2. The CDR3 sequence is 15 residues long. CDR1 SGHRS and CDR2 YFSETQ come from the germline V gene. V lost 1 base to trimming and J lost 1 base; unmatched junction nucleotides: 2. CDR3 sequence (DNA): TGCGCCAGCAGCTTGCCGACTAGCGGGTCCTACGAGCAGTACTTC. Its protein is CASSLPTSGSYEQYF.

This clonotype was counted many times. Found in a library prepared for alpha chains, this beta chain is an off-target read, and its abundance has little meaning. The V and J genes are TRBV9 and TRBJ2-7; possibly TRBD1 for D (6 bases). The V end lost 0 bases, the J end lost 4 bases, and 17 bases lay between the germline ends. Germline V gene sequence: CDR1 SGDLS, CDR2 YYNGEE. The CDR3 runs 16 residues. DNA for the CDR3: TGTGCCAGCAGCGTAGATGGGGGCGCCGACGCTTACGAGCAGTACTTC. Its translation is CASSVDGGADAYEQYF.

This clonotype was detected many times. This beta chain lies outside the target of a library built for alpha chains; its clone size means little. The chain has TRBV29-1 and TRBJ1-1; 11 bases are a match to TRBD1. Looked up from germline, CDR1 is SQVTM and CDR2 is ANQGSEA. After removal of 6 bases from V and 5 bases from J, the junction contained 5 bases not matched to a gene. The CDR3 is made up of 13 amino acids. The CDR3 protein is CSVGQGGWTEAFF. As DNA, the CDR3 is TGCAGCGTGGGACAGGGGGGATGGACTGAAGCTTTCTTT. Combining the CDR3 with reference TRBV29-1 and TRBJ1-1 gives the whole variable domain SAVISQKPSRDICQRGTSLTIQCQVDSQVTMMFWYRQQPGQSLTLIATANQGSEATYESGFVIDKFPISRPNLTFSTLTVSNMSPEDSSIYLCSVGQGGWTEAFFGQGTRLTVV.

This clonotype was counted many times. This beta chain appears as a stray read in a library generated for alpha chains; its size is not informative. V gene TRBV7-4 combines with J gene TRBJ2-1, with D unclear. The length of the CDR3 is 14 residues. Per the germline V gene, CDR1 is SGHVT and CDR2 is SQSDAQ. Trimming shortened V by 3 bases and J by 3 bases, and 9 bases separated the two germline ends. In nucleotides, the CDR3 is TGTGCCAGCAGCTTCGGTGGGAACTACAATGAGCAGTTCTTC. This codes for CASSFGGNYNEQFF.

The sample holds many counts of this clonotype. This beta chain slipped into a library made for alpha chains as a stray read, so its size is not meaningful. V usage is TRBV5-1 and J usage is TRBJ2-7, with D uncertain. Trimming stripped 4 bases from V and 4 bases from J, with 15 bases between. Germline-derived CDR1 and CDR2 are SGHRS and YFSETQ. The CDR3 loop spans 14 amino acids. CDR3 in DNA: TGCGCCAGCAGCCCCTCTGTTGAAAGATACGAGCAGTACTTC. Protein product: CASSPSVERYEQYF.

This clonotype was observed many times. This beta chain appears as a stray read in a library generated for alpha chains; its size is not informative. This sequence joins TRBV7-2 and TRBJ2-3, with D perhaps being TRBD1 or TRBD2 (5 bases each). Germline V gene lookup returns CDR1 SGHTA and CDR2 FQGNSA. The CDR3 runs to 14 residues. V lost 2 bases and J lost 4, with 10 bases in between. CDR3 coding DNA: TGTGCCAGCAGCTTAACCGGGGCGGCAGATACGCAGTATTTT. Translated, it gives CASSLTGAADTQYF.

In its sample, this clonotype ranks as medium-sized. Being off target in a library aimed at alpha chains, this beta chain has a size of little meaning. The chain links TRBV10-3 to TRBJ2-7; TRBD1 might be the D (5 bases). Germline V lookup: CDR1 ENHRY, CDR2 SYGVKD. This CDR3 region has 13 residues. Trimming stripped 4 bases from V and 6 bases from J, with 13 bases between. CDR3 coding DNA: TGTGCCATCAGTGCGTCACAGGAACGCGAGCAGTACTTC. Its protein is CAISASQEREQYF.

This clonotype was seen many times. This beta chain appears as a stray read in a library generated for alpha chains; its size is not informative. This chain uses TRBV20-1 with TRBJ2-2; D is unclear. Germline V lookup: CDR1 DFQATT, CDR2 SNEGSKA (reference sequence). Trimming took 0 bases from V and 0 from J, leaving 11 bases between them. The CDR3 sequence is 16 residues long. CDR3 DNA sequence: TGCAGTGCTAGAGACCCGGCTAGTGCGAACACCGGGGAGCTGTTTTTT. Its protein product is CSARDPASANTGELFF.

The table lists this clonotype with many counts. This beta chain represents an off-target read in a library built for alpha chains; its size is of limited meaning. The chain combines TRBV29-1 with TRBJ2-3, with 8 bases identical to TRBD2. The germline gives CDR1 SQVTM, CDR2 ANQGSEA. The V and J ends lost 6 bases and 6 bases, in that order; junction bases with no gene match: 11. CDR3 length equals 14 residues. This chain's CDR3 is CSVTSGGSWDTQYF. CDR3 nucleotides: TGCAGCGTCACTAGCGGAGGGAGTTGGGATACGCAGTATTTT.

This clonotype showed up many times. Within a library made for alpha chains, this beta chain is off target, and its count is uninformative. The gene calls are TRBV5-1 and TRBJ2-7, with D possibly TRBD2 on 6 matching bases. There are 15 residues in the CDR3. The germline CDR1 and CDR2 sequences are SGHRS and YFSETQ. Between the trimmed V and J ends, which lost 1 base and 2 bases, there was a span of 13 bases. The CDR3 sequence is CASSLTGVSTYEQYF. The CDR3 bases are TGCGCCAGCAGCTTGACGGGAGTCAGTACCTACGAGCAGTACTTC.

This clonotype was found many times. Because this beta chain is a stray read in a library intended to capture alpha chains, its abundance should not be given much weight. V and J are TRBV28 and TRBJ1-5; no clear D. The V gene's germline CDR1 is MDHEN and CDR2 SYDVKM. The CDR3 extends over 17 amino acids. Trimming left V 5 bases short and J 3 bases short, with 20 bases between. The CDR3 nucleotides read TGTGCCAGCAGTCAGAGACCTTTCCGGGAACACAATCAGCCCCAGCATTTT. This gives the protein CASSQRPFREHNQPQHF.

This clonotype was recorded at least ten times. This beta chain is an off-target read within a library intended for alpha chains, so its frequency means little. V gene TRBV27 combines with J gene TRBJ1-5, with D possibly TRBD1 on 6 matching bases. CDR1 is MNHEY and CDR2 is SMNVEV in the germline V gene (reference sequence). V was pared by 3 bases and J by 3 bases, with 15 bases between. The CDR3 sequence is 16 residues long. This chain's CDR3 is CASSLRGAEFNQPQHF. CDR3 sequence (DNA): TGTGCCAGCAGTTTGCGGGGGGCTGAGTTCAATCAGCCCCAGCATTTT.

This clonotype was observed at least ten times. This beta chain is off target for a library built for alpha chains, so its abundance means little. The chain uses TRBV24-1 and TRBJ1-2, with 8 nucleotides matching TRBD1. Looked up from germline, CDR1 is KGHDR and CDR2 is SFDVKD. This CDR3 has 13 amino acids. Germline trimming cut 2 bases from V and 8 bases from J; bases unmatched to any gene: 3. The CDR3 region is CATSDYRGSGYTF. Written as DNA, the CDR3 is TGTGCCACCAGTGATTACAGGGGGAGCGGCTACACCTTC.

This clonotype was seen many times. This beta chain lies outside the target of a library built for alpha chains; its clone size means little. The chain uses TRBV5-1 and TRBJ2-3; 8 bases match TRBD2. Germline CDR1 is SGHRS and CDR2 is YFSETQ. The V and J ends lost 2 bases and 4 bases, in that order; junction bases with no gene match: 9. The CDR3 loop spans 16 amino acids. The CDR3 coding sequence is TGCGCCAGCAGCTTACTAGCGGACTCGGTCTCAGATACGCAGTATTTT. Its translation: CASSLLADSVSDTQYF.

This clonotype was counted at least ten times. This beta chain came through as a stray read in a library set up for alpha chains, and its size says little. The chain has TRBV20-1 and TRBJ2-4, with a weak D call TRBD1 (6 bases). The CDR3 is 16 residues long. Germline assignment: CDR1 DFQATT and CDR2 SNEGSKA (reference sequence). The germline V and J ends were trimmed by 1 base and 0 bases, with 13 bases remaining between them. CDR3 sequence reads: CSARAGQGLAKNIQYF. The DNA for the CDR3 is TGCAGTGCTAGAGCCGGGCAGGGGTTAGCCAAAAACATTCAGTACTTC.

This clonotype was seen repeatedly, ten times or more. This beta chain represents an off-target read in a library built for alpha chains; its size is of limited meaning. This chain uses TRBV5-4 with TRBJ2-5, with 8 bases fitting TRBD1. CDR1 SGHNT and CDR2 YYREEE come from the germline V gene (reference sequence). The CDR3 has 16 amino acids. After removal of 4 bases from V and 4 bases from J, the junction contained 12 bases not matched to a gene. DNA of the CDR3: TGTGCCAGCAGCCCCGGTGGACAGGGAATTGGAGAGACCCAGTACTTC. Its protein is CASSPGGQGIGETQYF.